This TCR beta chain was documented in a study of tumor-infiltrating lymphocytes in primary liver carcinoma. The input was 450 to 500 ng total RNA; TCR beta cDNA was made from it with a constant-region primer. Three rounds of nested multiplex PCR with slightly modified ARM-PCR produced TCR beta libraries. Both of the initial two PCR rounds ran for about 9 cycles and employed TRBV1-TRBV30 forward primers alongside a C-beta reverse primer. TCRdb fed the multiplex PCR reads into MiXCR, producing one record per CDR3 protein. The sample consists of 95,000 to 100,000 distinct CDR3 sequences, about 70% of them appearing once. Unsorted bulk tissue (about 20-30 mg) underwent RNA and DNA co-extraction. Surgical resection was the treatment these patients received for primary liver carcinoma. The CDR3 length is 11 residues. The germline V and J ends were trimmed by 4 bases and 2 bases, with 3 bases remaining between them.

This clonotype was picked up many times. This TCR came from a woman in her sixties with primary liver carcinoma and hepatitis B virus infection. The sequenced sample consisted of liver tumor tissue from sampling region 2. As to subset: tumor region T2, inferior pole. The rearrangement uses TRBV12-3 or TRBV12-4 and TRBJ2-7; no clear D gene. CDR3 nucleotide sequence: TGTGCCAGCAGTTCAACCTACGAGCAGTACTTC. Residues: CASSSTYEQYF.